This entry lists 27 T cell receptor beta chains sequenced from one sample in a study of CD8+CD57+ T cells in acquired aplastic anemia. Genomic DNA, serving as template, underwent TCR beta VDJ and CDR3 profiling. Using its own MiXCR run on the reads, TCRdb lists one record per CDR3 protein. The sample has 400,000 to 500,000 distinct CDR3 sequences; 55% to 70% are singletons. Sequenced: sorted CD4+, CD8+, or CD8+CD57+ T cells (not recorded which) from PBMCs. These receptors were taken from a human donor in good health, serving as a control.

Concerning this clonotype itself: One end of the junction fails to match germline, which may point to a read error. The genes are TRBV5-1 and TRBJ2-1; D is undetermined. Germline V gene lookup returns CDR1 SGHRS and CDR2 YFSETQ. CDR3 length equals 14 residues. The CDR3 DNA reads TGCGCTAGCAGCCTAAGTGCGGATGACAATGAGCAGTTCTTC. Its protein is CASSLSADDNEQFF. Complete variable domain (other parts from reference TRBV5-1 and TRBJ2-1): KAGVTQTPRYLIKTRGQQVTLSCSPISGHRSVSWYQQTPGQGLQFLFEYFSETQRNKGNFPGRFSGRQFSNSRSEMNVSTLELGDSALYLCASSLSADDNEQFFGPGTRLTVL.

In its sample, this clonotype was seen once. The junction shows a germline mismatch at one end, possibly a read error. The gene calls are TRBV10-3 and TRBJ1-2; D not resolved. This CDR3 region has 14 residues. Germline V gene lookup returns CDR1 ENHRY and CDR2 SYGVKD. In DNA form, the CDR3 reads TGTGCCAGCAGTGACGGGGAGTCTAACTATGGCTACACCTTC. It yields the protein CASSDGESNYGYTF.

There are many counts of this clonotype. The chain combines TRBV2 with TRBJ2-7, with D maybe TRBD2 (5 bases). Per germline, CDR1 SNHLY and CDR2 FYNNEI. The CDR3 covers 11 residues. Trimming took off 7 bases at V and 3 bases at J, with 7 bases between the two ends. The CDR3 reads CASNEGYEQYF. CDR3 DNA sequence: TGTGCCAGCAATGAGGGCTACGAGCAGTACTTC. Drawing the rest from reference TRBV2 and TRBJ2-7, the complete variable domain is EPEVTQTPSHQVTQMGQEVILRCVPISNHLYFYWYRQILGQKVEFLVSFYNNEISEKSEIFDDQFSVERPDGSNFTLKIRSTKLEDSAMYFCASNEGYEQYFGPGTRLTVT.

This clonotype was seen at least ten times. The chain carries TRBV19 and TRBJ1-1, with TRBD1 matching over 7 bases. This CDR3 comprises 14 residues. Trimming cost V 9 bases and J 1 base; bases outside gene matches: 8. Germline V gene sequence: CDR1 LNHDA, CDR2 SQIVND (reference sequence). CDR3 nucleotide sequence: TGTGCCAGCCAGACAGGGTCTAGGAACACTGAAGCTTTCTTT. This translates into CASQTGSRNTEAFF.

V and J are TRBV19 and TRBJ1-1; no clear D gene. The V and J ends lost 7 bases and 8 bases respectively, with 23 bases between them. The CDR3 extends over 15 amino acids. Looked up from germline, CDR1 is LNHDA and CDR2 is SQIVND (reference sequence). Here the CDR3 reads CASTSPGGSTREAFF. The CDR3 nucleotides are TGTGCCAGTACCTCCCCCGGCGGTTCCACGCGGGAAGCTTTCTTT.

Only one count was recorded for this clonotype. The V call is TRBV20-1, the J call TRBJ2-3; D is possibly TRBD2 (5 bases). The V gene's germline CDR1 is DFQATT and CDR2 SNEGSKA (reference sequence). CDR3 length: 12 amino acids. V was clipped by 6 bases and J by 11 bases, with 18 bases between them. CDR3 residues: CSALRVGYEQYF. CDR3 in DNA: TGCAGTGCCCTGCGGGTTGGGTATGAGCAGTATTTT.

In its sample, this clonotype was seen a few times. The chain couples TRBV28 to TRBJ1-6; D remains unclear. The CDR3 runs to 18 residues. Trimming left V 3 bases short and J 0 bases short, with 15 bases between. Germline CDR1 and CDR2: MDHEN and SYDVKM. The CDR3 DNA follows: TGTGCCAGCAGTTTCAGTGGTATCAGGAGCTCCTATAATTCACCCCTCCACTTT. This codes for CASSFSGIRSSYNSPLHF.

As for this clonotype: Given the absence of the conserved phenylalanine or tryptophan at the CDR3 end, a read error is likely. The limits of the CDR3 on the DNA are not certain, so only TCRdb's listed CDR3 is given. The J gene is TRBJ2-3, the V gene TRBV7-9; TRBD1 is the table's D call and was not checked against the DNA. Germline V gene lookup returns CDR1 SEHNR and CDR2 FQNEAQ (reference sequence). The CDR3 spans 13 amino acids, including both terminal residues. CDR3 in amino acids: CASSLGQADTDKQ.

The rearrangement links TRBV19 to TRBJ1-2, with 9 bases fitting TRBD1. Germline trimming cut 6 bases from V and 7 bases from J; bases unmatched to any gene: 15. The CDR3 covers 16 residues. Germline CDR1 is LNHDA and CDR2 is SQIVND (reference sequence). CDR3 nucleotides: TGTGCCAGTAGGCTAAATCCGGGACAGGGTTCCCGTGGCTACACCTTC. This translates into CASRLNPGQGSRGYTF.

As to this clonotype: A read error may produce the germline difference seen at one junction end. The rearrangement uses TRBV5-1 and TRBJ1-2, with TRBD1 identical over 11 bases. Germline V CDR1 and CDR2: SGHRS, YFSETQ. CDR3 length: 11 amino acids. This CDR3 reads CASRRTGGVDF. CDR3 in DNA: TGCGCCAGCCGAAGGACAGGGGGCGTCGACTTC.

To note about this clonotype: Sequence at one end of the junction differs from germline and may be a read error. J is TRBJ1-2 and V is TRBV9; possibly TRBD1 for D (5 bases). This CDR3 comprises 14 residues. CDR1 is SGDLS, CDR2 YYNGEE, per germline. This chain's CDR3 is CASSVGQGREQYSF. CDR3 nucleotide sequence: TGTGCCAGCAGCGTGGGGCAGGGCCGCGAGCAGTACTCCTTC.

This chain uses TRBV12-3 or TRBV12-4 with TRBJ2-5; TRBD2 aligns across 10 bases. CDR3 length equals 16 residues. Trimming took 6 bases from V and 5 from J; bases not matched to a gene: 12. CDR3 nucleotides: TGTGCCAGCAGCTTATTGAGCGGGAGGGCCGCGGAGACCCAGTACTTC. Protein product: CASSLLSGRAAETQYF.

This chain links TRBV7-1 with TRBJ2-7; TRBD2 aligns across 9 bases. TRBV7-1 is an ORF, and what it does is uncertain. The CDR3 length is 18 residues. J gave up 7 bases and V 3 bases, and 19 bases lay outside the gene matches. The CDR3: CASSSGLARGTLLSEQYF. CDR3 sequence (DNA): TGTGCCAGCAGCTCGGGACTAGCAAGGGGTACTTTATTATCAGAGCAGTACTTC.

The chain uses TRBV10-2 and TRBJ1-2, with unresolved D. This CDR3 is built from 13 residues. Trimming cost V 5 bases and J 5 bases, with 12 bases left between them. CDR1 and CDR2 (germline): WSHSY, SAAADI. The CDR3 DNA reads TGCGCCAGCAGTCACACAGATTCTTATGGCTACACCTTC. It codes for CASSHTDSYGYTF.

The rearrangement joins TRBV2 to TRBJ1-1; the D gene is possibly TRBD1 (5 bases). CDR3 length: 16 amino acids. The V end lost 2 bases, the J end lost 1 base, and 14 bases lay between the germline ends. Germline V gives CDR1 SNHLY, CDR2 FYNNEI. CDR3 loop: CASSETGTGRNTEAFF. Here the CDR3 DNA reads TGTGCCAGCAGTGAAACGGGTACGGGACGGAACACTGAAGCTTTCTTT. Based on the CDR3 plus reference TRBV2 and TRBJ1-1, the full variable domain is EPEVTQTPSHQVTQMGQEVILRCVPISNHLYFYWYRQILGQKVEFLVSFYNNEISEKSEIFDDQFSVERPDGSNFTLKIRSTKLEDSAMYFCASSETGTGRNTEAFFGQGTRLTVV.

This chain uses TRBV7-9 with TRBJ1-1; D is unclear. V shed 2 bases and J shed 12 bases, with 19 bases lying between them. Germline CDR1 SEHNR, CDR2 FQNEAQ (reference sequence). The CDR3 covers 14 residues. This chain's CDR3 is CASSLLRQAFRSFF. The CDR3 DNA reads as TGTGCCAGCAGCTTACTCAGGCAGGCCTTCAGATCTTTCTTT.

This clonotype was counted a single time. One junction end disagrees with the germline gene, perhaps due to a read error. The CDR3, as DNA: TGTGCCATCTTCCGGGGGGACAGGCACTGGCCCCAGCATTTT. Its translation: CAIFRGDRHWPQHF. V is TRBV5-1 and J is TRBJ1-5, with 8 bases that match TRBD1. The CDR3 sequence is 14 residues long. Germline-derived CDR1 and CDR2 are SGHRS and YFSETQ.

The V and J genes are TRBV7-8 and TRBJ1-1, with D hard to call. CDR1 is SGHVS and CDR2 is FQNEAQ in the germline V gene. Deletions cut 2 bases from V and 7 bases from J, with 17 bases between. The CDR3 spans 15 residues. In DNA, the CDR3 is TGTGCCAGCAGCTTATCTGCAGGACCTTACGGTGAAGCTTTCTTT. Translated: CASSLSAGPYGEAFF.

Points on this clonotype: This may be a read error, as it is one base from a much larger clone. The chain links TRBV9 to TRBJ2-1, with TRBD2 matching 7 bases. This CDR3 has 18 amino acids. CDR1 and CDR2 from the germline V gene are SGDLS and YYNGEE. CDR3 sequence reads: CASSELKRGSLSYSEQFF. CDR3 in DNA: TGTGCCAGCAGCGAACTAAAGCGGGGCTCCCTCTCCTACAGTGAGCAGTTCTTC.

V gene TRBV7-2 combines with J gene TRBJ2-3; 11 bases align to TRBD1. The CDR3 sequence is 16 residues long. Germline CDR1 and CDR2: SGHTA and FQGNSA. Losses at the gene ends were 5 bases for V and 6 bases for J; bases not matched to a gene: 10. CDR3 amino acids: CASSPPRTGGADTQYF. DNA for the CDR3: TGTGCCAGCAGCCCCCCAAGGACAGGGGGCGCGGATACGCAGTATTTT.

The chain uses TRBV20-1 and TRBJ2-5, with D possibly TRBD2 on 5 matching bases. CDR3 length equals 13 residues. Germline CDR1 reads DFQATT; CDR2 reads SNEGSKA (reference sequence). V was shortened by 4 bases and J by 9 bases, with 18 bases between the two germline ends. CDR3 bases: TGCAGTGCTAACTCCGGCGCCCGGGATGCCCAGTACTTC. Its translation: CSANSGARDAQYF.

The chain carries TRBV12-3 or TRBV12-4 and TRBJ1-2; D uncertain. Between the trimmed V and J ends, which lost 5 bases and 0 bases, there was a span of 19 bases. The CDR3 length is 17 residues. CDR3 in DNA: TGTGCCAGCAGTGCCGGGGAGAAAGCTGTCGCTAACTATGGCTACACCTTC. It is translated as CASSAGEKAVANYGYTF.

Turning to this clonotype: Germline and junction disagree at one end, which may indicate a read error. This chain uses TRBV7-2 with TRBJ1-1; TRBD1 matches at 7 bases. The germline CDR1 and CDR2 sequences are SGHTA and FQGNSA. The CDR3 runs to 14 residues. Here the CDR3 reads CASSLKGAGSEPFF. CDR3 nucleotide sequence: TGTGCCAGCAGCTTAAAGGGGGCCGGATCTGAACCTTTCTTT.

This clonotype was counted many times. The CDR3 coding sequence is TGTGCCAGTGCCACAGGGGGCTCGGGCGCAGATACGCAGTATTTT. Its protein is CASATGGSGADTQYF. J is TRBJ2-3 and V is TRBV19; the match to TRBD1 covers 9 bases. Germline lookup yields CDR1 LNHDA and CDR2 SQIVND (reference sequence). With V trimmed by 8 bases and J by 4 bases, 10 bases remained unmatched. This CDR3 comprises 15 residues.

This chain uses TRBV7-2 with TRBJ2-7; no clear D gene. V was cut by 2 bases and J by 9 bases, with 14 bases left in between. Germline loops: CDR1 SGHTA, CDR2 FQGNSA. This CDR3 has 13 residues. CDR3 protein: CASSLPPTGGQYF. The CDR3 DNA is TGTGCCAGCAGCTTACCGCCTACCGGTGGGCAGTACTTC. The full variable domain, its missing parts supplied by reference TRBV7-2 and TRBJ2-7, is GAGVSQSPSNKVTEKGKDVELRCDPISGHTALYWYRQSLGQGLEFLIYFQGNSAPDKSGLPSDRFSAERTGGSVSTLTIQRTQQEDSAVYLCASSLPPTGGQYFGPGTRLTVT.

The chain links TRBV6-1 to TRBJ2-7; maybe TRBD1 (5 bases). CDR1 and CDR2 (germline): MNHNS, SASEGT. V was pared by 8 bases and J by 1 base, with 9 bases between. The CDR3 has 12 residues. The DNA for the CDR3 is TGTGCCAGCGTCGACAGTTCCTACGAGCAGTACTTC. Its protein product is CASVDSSYEQYF.

The rearrangement links TRBV10-3 to TRBJ1-2; 7 bases fit TRBD1. V lost 8 bases to trimming and J lost 5 bases; unmatched junction nucleotides: 11. The germline gives CDR1 ENHRY, CDR2 SYGVKD. This CDR3 is 14 amino acids long. The CDR3 DNA is TGTGCCATCGGTTCGGACAGGCGACGTTATGGCTACACCTTC. This encodes CAIGSDRRRYGYTF.